Listed here are 26 T cell receptor beta chains from one sample, sequenced in a study of cytomegalovirus exposure and HLA in healthy donors. Primers included in the PCR were 60 Vbeta and 13 Jbeta primers. Libraries were prepared by immunoSEQ multiplex PCR; TCRdb keeps only in-frame clonotypes and omits some of them. The table records fewer than 250,000 clones, approximately 80% of them present only once. The material sequenced was PBMCs. The receptors derive from a man aged 30-40 years in good health and CMV-seronegative.

Only a few counts were recorded for this clone. This rearrangement joins TRBV7-3 to TRBJ1-6; D might be TRBD1 (5 bases). V lost 5 bases to trimming and J lost 8 bases, with 13 bases between them. The CDR3 totals 14 residues. Looked up from germline, CDR1 is SGHTA and CDR2 is FQGTGA. In DNA form, the CDR3 reads TGTGCCAGCAGCCCCCAGGCGGGGGATTCACCCCTCCACTTT. It encodes CASSPQAGDSPLHF.

This clone appeared a few times. The chain combines TRBV18 with TRBJ1-5; D unresolved. The V gene's germline CDR1 is KGHSH and CDR2 LQKENI. V shed 2 bases and J shed 11 bases, with 16 bases lying between them. The CDR3 covers 14 residues. The CDR3 nucleotides are TGTGCCAGCTCACCAGAGGCAGCCCCGGGGACCCAGCATTTT. This gives the protein CASSPEAAPGTQHF.

The chain has TRBV6-1 and TRBJ1-6; D is unresolved. V was cut by 1 base and J by 9 bases, with 13 bases left in between. CDR3 length: 15 residues. The germline V gene has CDR1 MNHNS and CDR2 SASEGT. CDR3 nucleotides: TGTGCCAGCAGTGAAGACGTGCGGGTTGGTTCACCCCTCCACTTT. This encodes CASSEDVRVGSPLHF.

The J gene is TRBJ1-3, the V gene TRBV6-5; D not resolved. Germline lookup yields CDR1 MNHEY and CDR2 SVGAGI. Trimming took 5 bases from V and 0 from J, leaving 8 bases between them. The CDR3 is 14 residues long. DNA of the CDR3: TGTGCCAGCAGTACAGTGTCCTCTGGAAACACCATATATTTT. As protein: CASSTVSSGNTIYF.

The chain links TRBV6-5 to TRBJ1-3, with D possibly TRBD1 on 5 matching bases. The CDR3 totals 15 residues. The V gene's germline CDR1 is MNHEY and CDR2 SVGAGI. V was trimmed by 2 bases and J by 8 bases, leaving 16 bases between them. The CDR3: CASSYQGRVRDTIYF. The CDR3 DNA is TGTGCCAGCAGTTACCAAGGCAGGGTACGGGACACCATATATTTT.

The chain recombines TRBV5-1 with TRBJ2-1, with 9 bases identical to TRBD1. The length of the CDR3 is 15 residues. V lost 3 bases to trimming and J lost 6 bases; unmatched junction nucleotides: 7. The germline gives CDR1 SGHRS, CDR2 YFSETQ. CDR3: CASSSTGTGFNEQFF. CDR3 nucleotide sequence: TGCGCCAGCAGCTCGACCGGGACAGGGTTCAATGAGCAGTTCTTC.

The rearrangement uses TRBV9 and TRBJ2-7, with 9 bases aligning to TRBD1. With V trimmed by 4 bases and J by 5 bases, 10 bases remained unmatched. The CDR3 contains 15 residues. The germline V gene encodes CDR1 SGDLS and CDR2 YYNGEE. CDR3 loop: CASSTLPGQGNEQYF. CDR3 DNA sequence: TGTGCCAGCAGCACTCTCCCGGGACAGGGAAACGAGCAGTACTTC.

V gene TRBV9 combines with J gene TRBJ1-5; D unresolved. Germline V gene data show CDR1 as SGDLS and CDR2 as YYNGEE. Trimming stripped 0 bases from V and 5 bases from J, with 15 bases between. The CDR3 spans 16 residues. CDR3 DNA sequence: TGTGCCAGCAGCGTAGGGTCGTCTCCCGGGGATCAGCCCCAGCATTTT. Translation gives CASSVGSSPGDQPQHF.

This clone was observed a handful of times. The chain joins TRBV28 to TRBJ2-1, with D unresolved. CDR1 is MDHEN, CDR2 SYDVKM, per germline. This CDR3 region has 14 residues. The V and J ends lost 6 bases and 15 bases respectively, with 24 bases between them. The CDR3 here is CASSETSFMNRRFF. In DNA, the CDR3 is TGTGCCAGCAGCGAGACCTCCTTTATGAACCGGAGGTTCTTC.

The V and J genes are TRBV13 and TRBJ1-2; TRBD1 aligns across 7 bases. The V segment lost 6 bases and the J segment 3 bases; nucleotides outside the gene matches: 7. This CDR3 has 14 residues. Per the germline V gene, CDR1 is PRHDT and CDR2 is FYEKMQ (reference sequence). The CDR3, as DNA: TGTGCCAGCAGGGAGACAGGGTTGCACTATGGCTACACCTTC. It is translated as CASRETGLHYGYTF.

The rearrangement joins TRBV23-1 to TRBJ1-4; TRBD1 agrees at 7 bases. TRBV23-1 is sorted into the ORF group, with uncertain function. The CDR3 runs 16 residues. V lost 0 bases to trimming and J lost 6 bases; unmatched junction nucleotides: 7. The CDR3 bases are TGCGCCAGCAGTCAATCAGGGGGCAGGGGGGATGAAAAACTGTTTTTT. As protein: CASSQSGGRGDEKLFF.

The chain has TRBV5-1 and TRBJ2-3, with 14 bases identical to TRBD2. The CDR3 sequence is 19 residues long. Trimming took 2 bases from V and 0 from J; bases not matched to a gene: 8. Germline V CDR1 and CDR2: SGHRS, YFSETQ. The CDR3 protein is CASSLTPRLAGGSTDTQYF. The CDR3, as DNA: TGCGCCAGCAGCTTAACCCCCCGACTAGCGGGGGGGAGCACAGATACGCAGTATTTT.

The J gene is TRBJ1-1, the V gene TRBV9, with 7 bases fitting TRBD1. V was clipped by 3 bases and J by 1 base; unmatched bases: 6. The CDR3 covers 15 residues. CDR1 SGDLS and CDR2 YYNGEE come from the germline V gene. CDR3 region: CASSAGTGANTEAFF. In nucleotides, the CDR3 is TGTGCCAGCAGCGCAGGAACAGGGGCGAACACTGAAGCTTTCTTT.

The J gene is TRBJ1-1, the V gene TRBV4-1, with a weak D call TRBD1 (6 bases). The CDR3 contains 17 residues. Germline values: CDR1 MGHRA, CDR2 YSYEKL. The V gene lost 3 bases and the J gene lost 0 bases, with 17 bases spanning the gap. DNA of the CDR3: TGCGCCAGCAGCCACCCCCAGGGGAGGGACTTGAACACTGAAGCTTTCTTT. Residues: CASSHPQGRDLNTEAFF.

The chain carries TRBV6-1 and TRBJ2-3; 10 bases are shared with TRBD1. CDR1 is MNHNS, CDR2 SASEGT, per germline. Trimming at V came to 2 bases and at J to 0 bases, leaving 11 bases not matched to a gene. CDR3 length: 19 residues. CDR3 nucleotides: TGTGCCAGCAGTGAATTTAGCCCGGGACAGGGGTCTAGCACAGATACGCAGTATTTT. Translating it yields CASSEFSPGQGSSTDTQYF.

This chain connects TRBV9 to TRBJ2-5, with 11 bases that match TRBD2. Per the germline V gene, CDR1 is SGDLS and CDR2 is YYNGEE. The CDR3 length is 15 residues. The V segment lost 4 bases and the J segment 0 bases; nucleotides outside the gene matches: 2. CDR3 amino acids: CASSPSGGNQETQYF. The CDR3, as DNA: TGTGCCAGCAGCCCTAGCGGGGGGAACCAAGAGACCCAGTACTTC.

The chain carries TRBV7-9 and TRBJ2-7; the D gene is possibly TRBD1 (6 bases). Germline V gene sequence: CDR1 SEHNR, CDR2 FQNEAQ (reference sequence). There are 16 residues in the CDR3. Trimming cost V 5 bases and J 4 bases, with 21 bases left between them. This CDR3 is CASSTRDMGMFYEQYF. Here the CDR3 DNA reads TGTGCCAGCAGCACCCGGGACATGGGGATGTTTTACGAGCAGTACTTC.

V is TRBV4-3 and J is TRBJ2-1; 7 bases match TRBD2. V lost 3 bases and J lost 8; bases outside the gene matches: 4. Germline V gives CDR1 LGHNA, CDR2 YSLEER. This CDR3 has 13 amino acids. CDR3 in amino acids: CASSHLTSDEQFF. CDR3 DNA: TGCGCCAGCAGCCACCTTACTAGCGATGAGCAGTTCTTC.

The chain carries TRBV5-4 and TRBJ2-1; the match to TRBD2 covers 14 bases. CDR1 is SGHNT and CDR2 is YYREEE in the germline V gene (reference sequence). The V and J ends lost 5 bases and 8 bases, in that order; junction bases with no gene match: 18. CDR3 size: 19 residues. The DNA of the CDR3 is TGTGCCAGCAGTTATCATGGACTAGCGGGGGGCGAGAGATTCTATGAGCAGTTCTTC. Its translation: CASSYHGLAGGERFYEQFF.

The V gene is TRBV7-6, the J gene TRBJ1-1, with a tentative D call TRBD1 (5 bases). Per germline, CDR1 SGHVS and CDR2 FNYEAQ. The CDR3 runs to 14 residues. V lost 1 base and J lost 2, with 8 bases in between. CDR3 coding DNA: TGTGCCAGCAGCTTAGGACAGCTAAACACTGAAGCTTTCTTT. It yields the protein CASSLGQLNTEAFF.

This clone has only a few counts. The chain uses TRBV6-1 and TRBJ1-4; 7 bases agree with TRBD1. The J segment lost 3 bases and the V segment lost 3 bases, leaving 7 bases of the junction unmatched. CDR1 is MNHNS, CDR2 SASEGT, per germline. This CDR3 comprises 16 residues. CDR3 protein: CASSESDGTANEKLFF. CDR3 DNA sequence: TGTGCCAGCAGTGAGTCTGACGGGACAGCTAATGAAAAACTGTTTTTT.

This clone came up a few times. This sequence joins TRBV29-1 and TRBJ2-5, with TRBD1 matching over 9 bases. The DNA end favors TRBJ2-7, so the J call may be wrong. CDR1 and CDR2 (germline): SQVTM, ANQGSEA. This CDR3 has 14 amino acids. In nucleotides, the CDR3 is TGCAGCGTCTTAACAGGGGGCGGCTCCTACGAGCAGTACTTC. It yields the protein CSVLTGGGSYEQYF.

The chain carries TRBV7-3 and TRBJ2-2; TRBD1 aligns across 7 bases. Trimming cost V 5 bases and J 11 bases; bases outside gene matches: 26. Germline V CDR1 and CDR2: SGHTA, FQGTGA. CDR3 length: 19 residues. CDR3 sequence reads: CASSPRPSGTVSLSRELFF. As DNA, the CDR3 is TGTGCCAGCAGCCCGCGACCCTCCGGGACAGTGTCCCTATCCAGAGAGCTGTTTTTT.

This chain links TRBV19 with TRBJ2-1, with 8 bases identical to TRBD1. Trimming took 11 bases from V and 0 from J; bases not matched to a gene: 6. CDR3 length: 14 amino acids. CDR1 is LNHDA and CDR2 is SQIVND in the germline V gene (reference sequence). CDR3 sequence reads: CAARGPTSYNEQFF. CDR3 nucleotide sequence: TGTGCCGCCAGGGGGCCGACCTCCTACAATGAGCAGTTCTTC.

A remark on this clone: The junction shows a germline mismatch at one end, possibly a read error. The chain couples TRBV27 to TRBJ1-6; possible D gene TRBD1, 5 bases. The CDR3 has 14 amino acids. From germline, CDR1 is MNHEY and CDR2 SMNVEV (reference sequence). In DNA form, the CDR3 reads TGTGCCACCAGTTTGGGGCACCATTCTTCACCCCTCCACTTT. Its translation: CATSLGHHSSPLHF.

The CDR3: CASRGTASNQPQHF. In nucleotides, the CDR3 is TGTGCCAGCAGGGGGACAGCTAGCAATCAGCCCCAGCATTTT. The V call is TRBV2, the J call TRBJ1-5; 7 bases line up with TRBD1. The CDR3 spans 14 residues. The V gene end was trimmed by 6 bases and the J gene end by 0 bases; junction bases not matched to a gene: 2. Germline V lookup: CDR1 SNHLY, CDR2 FYNNEI.